This T cell receptor (beta chain) stems from a study of PD-1 blockade in mismatch repair-deficient tumors (dated by TCRdb to the late 2010s). Study-level background: The trial enrolled 86 consecutive patients with roughly 11 mismatch repair-deficient cancer types between 2013 and late 2016, all previously treated and progressing. Deep sequencing of TCR CDR3 regions was used to track tumor-associated T cell clones in peripheral blood of patients responding to PD-1 blockade.

Broader findings and caveats from the paper: After pembrolizumab, tumor-resident clones, which were often undetectable in blood before treatment, expanded rapidly and then contracted, generally ahead of radiologic responses.

On this clone: This clone's antigen is unknown. Base qualities are not recorded, but no much larger clone differs from it by a single base.

Libraries were made using the immunoSEQ multiplex PCR assay. This is the immuneACCESS table as TCRdb keeps it, with only in-frame sequences that have V and J called. A part of the clones is gone; compared with another copy, unresolved V genes explain less than half, and the rest is unexplained. The sample yields around 18,000 clones; over 75% were counted once. Jointly, the top ten make up around 1.6% of the sample. For each enrolled patient, mismatch repair deficiency was established using either polymerase chain reaction or immunohistochemistry. TCR sequencing was performed for a few patients who responded to pembrolizumab therapy. The phase II trial prospectively evaluated PD-1 blockade with pembrolizumab in advanced mismatch repair-deficient cancers, independent of tissue of origin. Serial peripheral blood T cell samples were collected before and at multiple times after starting PD-1 blockade. The timing of each blood sample was reported as weeks after the first dose of pembrolizumab.

This TCR was recovered from an adult with mismatch repair-deficient cancer. Sequenced here: PBMCs, sampled less than 25 weeks after starting pembrolizumab.

Read as DNA, the sequence is TGTGCCTGGAGTGTATCGACAGGTTCTGGGACTGAAGCTTTCTTT. It codes for CAWSVSTGSGTEAFF. The rearrangement joined TRBV30 to TRBJ1-1; possibly the D gene is TRBD1, per 6 matching bases. CDR3 length: 15 amino acids, cysteine to phenylalanine. Kept here is only the CDR3 DNA, which spans 45 bases and is read in frame from base 1. CDR1 is given as GTSNPN and CDR2 as SVGIG, both from the germline V gene (reference sequence). Trimming costs V 0 bases and J 5 bases, and their ends lie 16 bases apart.